This is a list of T cell receptor beta chains from one sample in a study of control samples from healthy donors and cancer patients. Profiling relied on immunoSEQ multiplex PCR, and the TCRdb table lists in-frame clones only, not all of them. The sample records approximately 150,000 clones, approximately 94% being singletons. Input material: PBMCs. Receptors were obtained from a man in his sixties with colorectal cancer. Both conserved end residues are part of each CDR3. A D gene is named only where the DNA matches it firmly. Size is stated for part of the rows, as once, few or many counts, or as a class when the clone is expanded.

TRBJ2-7 few NA 12 TRBV28 CASSLSRTEQYF TGTGCCAGCAGTTTAAGTAGAACCGAGCAGTACTTC
TRBJ1-2 NA NA 13 TRBV9 CASTPGENYGYTF TGTGCCAGCACCCCCGGGGAAAACTATGGCTACACCTTC
TRBJ2-1 NA TRBD2 16 TRBV5-1 CASSLSPGGSYNEQFF TGCGCCAGCAGCTTGAGTCCGGGAGGGAGCTACAATGAGCAGTTCTTC
TRBJ2-1 NA NA 13 TRBV27 CASSPRGYNEQFF TGTGCCAGCAGCCCTCGGGGGTACAATGAGCAGTTCTTC
TRBJ2-4 NA NA 16 TRBV6-1 CASSDGEGAPLNIQYF TGTGCCAGCAGTGACGGGGAGGGGGCGCCACTCAACATTCAGTACTTC
TRBJ1-3 once NA 14 TRBV5-1 CASSLGVSGNTIYF TGCGCCAGCAGCTTGGGAGTCTCTGGAAACACCATATATTTT
TRBJ1-1 NA NA 17 TRBV3-1/TRBV3-2 CASSASSFQGRNTEAFF TGTGCCAGCAGCGCAAGCAGTTTTCAGGGGAGGAACACTGAAGCTTTCTTT
TRBJ1-5 few NA 15 TRBV6-6 CASSYTRTANQPQHF TGTGCCAGCAGTTACACAAGGACGGCCAATCAGCCCCAGCATTTT
TRBJ1-2 NA NA 14 TRBV4-3 CASSQERGSYGYTF TGCGCCAGCAGCCAAGAAAGGGGCTCCTATGGCTACACCTTC
TRBJ2-3 NA TRBD2 16 TRBV10-3 CAISYGTSGGEDTQYF TGTGCCATCAGCTACGGGACTAGCGGGGGGGAGGATACGCAGTATTTT
TRBJ2-2 NA TRBD1 13 TRBV7-2 CAVQGRNTGELFF TGTGCCGTACAGGGGCGGAACACCGGGGAGCTGTTTTTT
TRBJ2-3 NA NA 13 TRBV6-2/TRBV6-3 CASSYYVADTQYF TGTGCCAGCAGTTACTACGTCGCAGATACGCAGTATTTT
TRBJ1-1 NA TRBD1 14 TRBV4-1 CASSQDYRGIEAFF TGCGCCAGCAGCCAAGATTACAGGGGTATTGAAGCTTTCTTT
TRBJ2-1 NA TRBD1 13 TRBV7-9 CASSLPTGNEQFF TGTGCCAGCAGCTTGCCGACAGGGAATGAGCAGTTCTTC
TRBJ1-2 NA NA 13 TRBV2 CASSGMGGYGYTF TGTGCCAGCAGTGGCATGGGGGGATATGGCTACACCTTC
TRBJ2-7 NA TRBD1 16 TRBV4-1 CASSYSSGQVSYEQYF TGCGCCAGCAGCTACTCCTCGGGACAGGTTTCCTACGAGCAGTACTTC
TRBJ1-1 NA TRBD1 15 TRBV19 CASSNRQGWGPEAFF TGTGCCAGTAGTAACAGACAGGGGTGGGGTCCTGAAGCTTTCTTT
TRBJ1-1 NA NA 12 TRBV18 CASSPATGEAFF TGTGCCAGCTCACCTGCGACAGGTGAAGCTTTCTTT
TRBJ1-1 NA NA 14 TRBV2 CASSAQGTRTEAFF TGTGCCAGCAGTGCGCAGGGGACGCGAACTGAAGCTTTCTTT
TRBJ2-5 NA TRBD2 16 TRBV7-6 CASSRGTSGLQETQYF TGTGCCAGCAGCCGGGGGACTAGCGGTTTACAAGAGACCCAGTACTTC
TRBJ2-6 NA NA 17 TRBV24-1 CATSEGRQKSGANVLTF TGTGCCACCAGTGAAGGACGACAGAAGTCTGGGGCCAACGTCCTGACTTTC
TRBJ2-7 NA NA 13 TRBV19 CASSRRRSDEQYF TGTGCCAGTAGTAGGCGAAGGTCGGACGAGCAGTACTTC